The T cell receptor beta chain under discussion was sequenced for a study of shared clonotypes between healthy human individuals. Findings and limits, study-wide: With four donors compared, 4.5% to 6.5% of naive CD4 clonotypes were shared.

CDR1 is LGHNA and CDR2 is YSLEER in the germline V gene. This CDR3 spans 14 amino acids. V shed 4 bases and J shed 2 bases, with 12 bases lying between them. The protocol was immunoSEQ multiplex PCR, while the TCRdb copy is restricted to in-frame clones and leaves out a portion. This sample has over 950,000 clones, with approximately 80% found just once. A note on this clone: The antigen remains undetermined.

The chain recombines TRBV4-3 with TRBJ2-7; a possible D gene is TRBD2 (5 bases). The sequenced sample was memory CD4+ T cells from PBMCs. Subset meaning: CD45RA-negative fraction. The TCR originated in a young man in good health. Some clones in this sample may be carry-over from other donors' samples. CDR3 nucleotides: TGCGCCAGCAGCCGAGGGAGCGAGGCCTACGAGCAGTACTTC. Protein product: CASSRGSEAYEQYF.